This T cell receptor (beta chain) was identified in a study of blood T cell repertoires in COVID-19 (dated by TCRdb to the early 2020s). With respect to the entire study: The collaborator samples originated in the United States, Italy and Spain and spanned the acute and convalescent phases of COVID-19. A freely available public database, intended as a resource for researchers studying the immune response to SARS-CoV-2, is where the repertoires were released. The material from the prospective study consisted of cDNA or gDNA derived from T cells, B-cell-depleted T cells, or PBMCs. The samples were drawn from two sources: the first 160 participants of the ongoing ImmuneRACE study, and 1,000 to 1,500 subjects contributed by 6 global collaborators. Nearly every sample came with metadata listing a de-identified subject ID, COVID-19 status, age in years and sex. Subjects who had been exposed to COVID-19, were actively infected with it, or had recovered from it provided the deeply sampled blood TCRbeta repertoires that made up the dataset. Where available, HLA class I and class II types were obtained from metadata supplied by the sample provider rather than from assay-based typing. General conclusions and limits of the study: The amount of clinical and demographic metadata varied by source and participant and was provided uncurated.

Note on this clone: It has no known antigen specificity. It has no much larger one-base neighbor in the sample; base qualities were not kept.

The immunoSEQ Assay, a bias-controlled multiplex PCR, was used to amplify TCRbeta CDR3 regions from genomic DNA. For the original study's pipeline: The number of nucleated cells in each sample was estimated by amplification of reference gene primers within the assay. To quantify the absolute abundance of each unique TCRbeta CDR3 rearrangement, sequence reads were collapsed and filtered. For each sample, productive Simpson clonality was calculated as the square root of Simpson's diversity index across productive rearrangements. What TCRdb holds here is the immuneACCESS table cut down to in-frame rearrangements. Part of the clones is not present; checked against another copy, under half of the missing clones reflect an unresolved V gene, and the others are unexplained. That table is the source of V, J and clone size, and D and trimming were worked out from the DNA. This sample is represented by around 260,000 clones; approximately 84% of them were singletons. The ten largest account for around 16% of the sample.

CDR1 and CDR2, per the germline V gene (reference sequence), are GTSNPN and SVGIG. Between the V and J ends, shortened by 1 base and 4 bases respectively, the junction contains 8 bases. Including the terminal cysteine and phenylalanine, the CDR3 comprises 12 residues. Just the 36-base CDR3 DNA is kept, in frame starting at base 1. In Seattle, one collaborating source enrolled patients while the infection was active and tracked those patients longitudinally over the course of disease. Collaborating institutions collected whole blood in K2EDTA tubes following their own protocols. For TCRbeta analysis, collaborators shipped samples in one of three forms: frozen whole blood, isolated PBMCs, or DNA extracted from either of those sample types.

Sequencing was performed on peripheral blood. Recombination connected TRBV30 to TRBJ2-7; a tentative D call is TRBD1 (5 bases match). The sequence was obtained from a person aged 65 to 79 with COVID-19, enrolled during active disease. The base sequence is TGTGCCTGGAGTGGTCAGGGTTACGAGCAGTACTTC. Its translation reads: CAWSGQGYEQYF. Outside the CDR3, residues come from the reference TRBV30 and TRBJ2-7 proteins, so the full variable domain is: SQTIHQWPATLVQPVGSPLSLECTVEGTSNPNLYWYRQAAGRGLQLLFYSVGIGQISSEVPQNLSASRPQDRQFILSSKKLLLSDSGFYLCAWSGQGYEQYFGPGTRLTVT.